This TCR beta chain was identified in a study of HIV-infected patients and healthy controls. With 5 bases removed from V and 4 bases from J, the gap between germline ends came to 11 bases. The CDR3 totals 14 residues. The V gene's germline CDR1 is SGHVS and CDR2 FNYEAQ. Reverse transcription used about 500 ng RNA and constant-region primers for alpha and beta. Separate chain-specific third strand synthesis with multiplexing indices produced the alpha and beta libraries. MiXCR, applied by TCRdb to the 5' RACE reads, yields one record per CDR3 protein. This sample has 6,400 or so distinct CDR3 sequences; about 10% occur once, and the top ten carry approximately 18%. Follow-up blood was drawn about 14 weeks, roughly three months, after antiretroviral therapy began. All unsorted peripheral T cells were captured because whole blood was used without fractionation. This clonotype is labeled medium-sized.

The material was blood, obtained during antiretroviral therapy. This sequence joins TRBV7-6 and TRBJ1-4; no definite D call. The origin of this receptor is an adult with HIV infection. CDR3 residues: CASSLDEVNEKLFF. In DNA form, the CDR3 reads TGTGCCAGCAGCCTAGACGAAGTTAATGAAAAACTGTTTTTT.